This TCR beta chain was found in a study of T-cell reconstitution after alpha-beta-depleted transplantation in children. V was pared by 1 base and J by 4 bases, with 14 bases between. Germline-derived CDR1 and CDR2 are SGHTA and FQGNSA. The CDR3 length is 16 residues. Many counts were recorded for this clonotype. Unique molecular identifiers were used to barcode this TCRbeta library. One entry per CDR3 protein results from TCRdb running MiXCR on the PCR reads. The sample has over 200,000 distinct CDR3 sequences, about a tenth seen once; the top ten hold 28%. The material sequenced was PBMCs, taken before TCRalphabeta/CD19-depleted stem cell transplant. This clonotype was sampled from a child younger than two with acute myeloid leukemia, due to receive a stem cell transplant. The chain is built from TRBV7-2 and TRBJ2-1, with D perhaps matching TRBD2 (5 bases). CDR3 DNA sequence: TGTGCCAGCAGCTTAGGGGGAGTCGGTCGTTACAATGAGCAGTTCTTC. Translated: CASSLGGVGRYNEQFF. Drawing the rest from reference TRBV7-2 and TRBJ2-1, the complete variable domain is GAGVSQSPSNKVTEKGKDVELRCDPISGHTALYWYRQSLGQGLEFLIYFQGNSAPDKSGLPSDRFSAERTGGSVSTLTIQRTQQEDSAVYLCASSLGGVGRYNEQFFGPGTRLTVL.